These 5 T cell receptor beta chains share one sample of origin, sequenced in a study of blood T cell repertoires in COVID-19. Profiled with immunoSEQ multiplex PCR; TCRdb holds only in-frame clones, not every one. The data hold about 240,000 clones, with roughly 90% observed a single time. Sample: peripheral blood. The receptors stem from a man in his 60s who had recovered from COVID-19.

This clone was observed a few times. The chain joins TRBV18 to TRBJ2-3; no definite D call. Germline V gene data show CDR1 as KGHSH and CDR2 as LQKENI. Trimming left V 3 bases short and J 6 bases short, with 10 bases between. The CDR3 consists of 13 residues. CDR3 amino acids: CASSPSSPDTQYF. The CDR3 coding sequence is TGTGCCAGCTCACCCTCAAGCCCGGATACGCAGTATTTT.

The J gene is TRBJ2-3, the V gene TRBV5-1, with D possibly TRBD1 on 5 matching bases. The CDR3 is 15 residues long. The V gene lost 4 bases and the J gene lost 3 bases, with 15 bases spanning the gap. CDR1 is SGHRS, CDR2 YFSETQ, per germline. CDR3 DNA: TGCGCCAGCAGCCGCGCAGGGCACTTGACAGATACGCAGTATTTT. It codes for CASSRAGHLTDTQYF.

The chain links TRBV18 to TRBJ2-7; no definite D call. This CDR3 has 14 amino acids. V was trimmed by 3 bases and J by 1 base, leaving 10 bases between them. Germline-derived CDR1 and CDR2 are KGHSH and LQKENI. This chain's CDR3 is CASSPPGLSYEQYF. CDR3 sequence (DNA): TGTGCCAGCTCACCCCCGGGTCTATCCTACGAGCAGTACTTC.

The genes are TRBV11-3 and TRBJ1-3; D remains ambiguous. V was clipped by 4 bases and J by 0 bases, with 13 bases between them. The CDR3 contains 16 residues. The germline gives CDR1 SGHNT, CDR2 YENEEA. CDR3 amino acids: CASSSRTAASGNTIYF. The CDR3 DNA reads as TGTGCCAGCAGCTCCAGGACTGCAGCCTCTGGAAACACCATATATTTT.

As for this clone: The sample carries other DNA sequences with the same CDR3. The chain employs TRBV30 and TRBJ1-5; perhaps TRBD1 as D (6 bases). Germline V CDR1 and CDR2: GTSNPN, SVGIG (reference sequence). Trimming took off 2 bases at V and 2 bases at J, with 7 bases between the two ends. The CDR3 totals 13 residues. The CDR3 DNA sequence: TGTGCCTGGAGTCGACAGGGCAATCAGCCCCAGCATTTT. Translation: CAWSRQGNQPQHF.